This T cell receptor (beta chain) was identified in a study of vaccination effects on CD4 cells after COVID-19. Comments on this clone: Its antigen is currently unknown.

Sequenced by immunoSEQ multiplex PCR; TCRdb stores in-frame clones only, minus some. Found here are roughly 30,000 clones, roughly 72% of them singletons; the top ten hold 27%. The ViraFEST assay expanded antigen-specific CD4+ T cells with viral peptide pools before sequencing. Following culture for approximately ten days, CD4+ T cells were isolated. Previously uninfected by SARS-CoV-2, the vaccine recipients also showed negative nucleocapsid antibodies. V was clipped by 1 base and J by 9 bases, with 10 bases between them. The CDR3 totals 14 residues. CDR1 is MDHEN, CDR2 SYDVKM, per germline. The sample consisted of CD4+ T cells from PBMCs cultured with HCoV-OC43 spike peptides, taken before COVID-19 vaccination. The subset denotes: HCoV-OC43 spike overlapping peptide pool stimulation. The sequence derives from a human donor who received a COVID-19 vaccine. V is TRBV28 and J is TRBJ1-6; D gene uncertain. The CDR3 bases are TGTGCCAGCAGTTTATTTGGGGAAAGTTCACCCCTCCACTTT. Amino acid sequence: CASSLFGESSPLHF.